Shown below are 20 T cell receptor beta chains from a single sample sequenced in a study of early T cells in non-severe SARS-CoV-2 infection. Each CDR3 protein is one row after TCRdb ran MiXCR on the 5' RACE reads. The sample contains roughly 110,000 distinct CDR3 sequences, 11% of which appear only once. What was sequenced was whole blood. Receptors originate from an adult who was a healthcare worker with PCR-confirmed SARS-CoV-2 infection or an uninfected control (not recorded which).

This clonotype was counted only a few times. The chain links TRBV3-1 to TRBJ1-5; a weak D match, TRBD1 (6 bases). Germline V CDR1 and CDR2: LGHDT, YNNKEL (reference sequence). V was cut by 2 bases and J by 9 bases, with 11 bases left in between. This CDR3 comprises 13 residues. Here the CDR3 reads CASSQPGGLPQHF. CDR3 in DNA: TGTGCCAGCAGCCAACCCGGGGGGCTGCCCCAGCATTTT.

This clonotype was counted ten times or more. The chain is built from TRBV2 and TRBJ2-1; tentative D call: TRBD2 (5 bases). The CDR3 runs to 12 residues. Germline CDR1 SNHLY, CDR2 FYNNEI. The V end was cut by 8 bases, the J end by 3 bases, with 8 bases between. The CDR3 coding sequence is TGTGCCAGCGGACTGAACTACAATGAGCAGTTCTTC. This encodes CASGLNYNEQFF.

The chain joins TRBV20-1 to TRBJ1-5; D unclear. Trimming took off 1 base at V and 1 base at J, with 5 bases between the two ends. Germline values: CDR1 DFQATT, CDR2 SNEGSKA (reference sequence). CDR3 size: 13 residues. The CDR3 loop reads CSARVSSNQPQHF. CDR3 in DNA: TGCAGTGCTAGAGTGTCCAGCAATCAGCCCCAGCATTTT.

This chain links TRBV28 with TRBJ2-7, with no clear D. Germline lookup yields CDR1 MDHEN and CDR2 SYDVKM. This CDR3 is built from 10 residues. V shed 3 bases and J shed 6 bases, with 3 bases lying between them. The CDR3 spells CASSFSEQYF. For the CDR3, the DNA is TGTGCCAGCAGTTTTTCCGAGCAGTACTTC.

This clonotype was detected many times. This chain connects TRBV18 to TRBJ1-6, with 7 bases identical to TRBD1. CDR3 size: 14 residues. The V gene end was trimmed by 3 bases and the J gene end by 7 bases; junction bases not matched to a gene: 3. The germline CDR1 and CDR2 sequences are KGHSH and LQKENI. The CDR3 reads CASSPDRINSPLHF. The CDR3 nucleotides are TGTGCCAGCTCACCGGACAGGATAAATTCACCCCTCCACTTT. The full variable domain, completed using reference TRBV18 and TRBJ1-6, is NAGVMQNPRHLVRRRGQEARLRCSPMKGHSHVYWYRQLPEEGLKFMVYLQKENIIDESGMPKERFSAEFPKEGPSILRIQQVVRGDSAAYFCASSPDRINSPLHFGNGTRLTVT.

This clonotype was detected ten times or more. The CDR3 loop is CSAIGGSELFF. Written as DNA, the CDR3 is TGCAGTGCTATTGGGGGCTCGGAACTGTTTTTT. The chain joins TRBV20-1 to TRBJ1-4; a possible D gene is TRBD1 (6 bases). Trimming took off 4 bases at V and 12 bases at J, with 12 bases between the two ends. Germline V gene data show CDR1 as DFQATT and CDR2 as SNEGSKA (reference sequence). The CDR3 totals 11 residues.

This clonotype appeared a few times. The chain is built from TRBV6-1 and TRBJ1-3; D unclear. The CDR3 loop spans 16 amino acids. CDR1 is MNHNS and CDR2 is SASEGT in the germline V gene. V was cut by 3 bases and J by 0 bases, with 12 bases left in between. The CDR3 reads CASSEGFRSSGNTIYF. CDR3 DNA: TGTGCCAGCAGTGAGGGGTTCCGAAGCTCTGGAAACACCATATATTTT.

V gene TRBV7-2 combines with J gene TRBJ2-3; possible D gene TRBD1, 5 bases. There are 13 residues in the CDR3. V gave up 0 bases and J gave up 6 bases, with 7 bases separating them. Germline V gene data show CDR1 as SGHTA and CDR2 as FQGNSA. This CDR3 reads CASSLARVDTQYF. CDR3 in DNA: TGTGCCAGCAGCTTAGCCAGGGTGGATACGCAGTATTTT.

This clonotype was found many times. This chain uses TRBV4-1 with TRBJ1-5; no firm D call. The germline gives CDR1 MGHRA, CDR2 YSYEKL. Between the trimmed V and J ends, which lost 0 bases and 6 bases, there was a span of 15 bases. This CDR3 region has 16 residues. CDR3 amino acids: CASSQEIRGPLQPQHF. The DNA of the CDR3 is TGCGCCAGCAGCCAAGAAATAAGAGGACCCCTTCAGCCCCAGCATTTT.

The table lists this clonotype with many counts. The chain recombines TRBV4-3 with TRBJ2-7, with D unclear. Germline V gene data show CDR1 as LGHNA and CDR2 as YSLEER. The CDR3 consists of 15 residues. Between the trimmed V and J ends, which lost 0 bases and 3 bases, there was a span of 12 bases. This CDR3 is CASSQDRTVGYEQYF. The CDR3 DNA reads as TGCGCCAGCAGCCAAGATCGGACGGTGGGCTACGAGCAGTACTTC.

The chain couples TRBV4-3 to TRBJ1-2, with 7 nucleotides matching TRBD1. The CDR3 covers 14 residues. V lost 0 bases and J lost 6; bases outside the gene matches: 4. CDR1 is LGHNA, CDR2 YSLEER, per germline. The CDR3 DNA follows: TGCGCCAGCAGCCAAGAAGGGGGCGTCGATGGCTACACCTTC. This gives the protein CASSQEGGVDGYTF.

This clonotype was seen more than once but under ten times. The genes are TRBV5-1 and TRBJ2-1; D is uncertain. Germline V gene lookup returns CDR1 SGHRS and CDR2 YFSETQ. V lost 4 bases and J lost 9, with 14 bases in between. The CDR3 length is 13 residues. CDR3 in DNA: TGCGCCAGCAGCCTAGAAGGTACAGTTGAGCAGTTCTTC. Protein sequence: CASSLEGTVEQFF.

Worth noting for this clonotype: This sequence may be a read error, since a much larger clone differs from it by one base. The chain links TRBV28 to TRBJ1-5; D gene unclear. This CDR3 has 12 amino acids. Germline values: CDR1 MDHEN, CDR2 SYDVKM. This chain's CDR3 is CAGSFQSRPQHF. In nucleotides, the CDR3 is TGTGCCGGCAGTTTCCAGTCCCGGCCCCAGCATTTT.

This clonotype was seen repeatedly, ten times or more. The chain joins TRBV6-2 or TRBV6-3 to TRBJ1-2; D is ambiguous. The CDR3 has 13 amino acids. Germline CDR1 and CDR2: MNHEY and SVGEGT. V dropped 6 bases and J dropped 6 bases, with 14 bases sitting between them. This CDR3 reads CASSNTEVDGYTF. CDR3 bases: TGTGCCAGCAGCAATACAGAGGTGGATGGCTACACCTTC.

The table lists this clonotype with many counts. CDR3 sequence reads: CASSPYGVPYEQYF. CDR3 DNA: TGTGCCAGCTCACCCTACGGGGTCCCCTACGAGCAGTACTTC. The chain couples TRBV18 to TRBJ2-7; TRBD2 is a possible D gene (5 bases). V was pared by 3 bases and J by 2 bases, with 11 bases between. CDR3 size: 14 residues. CDR1 and CDR2 from the germline V gene are KGHSH and LQKENI.

This clonotype turned up a few times. J is TRBJ2-7 and V is TRBV7-6; TRBD2 matches at 9 bases. Germline V gives CDR1 SGHVS, CDR2 FNYEAQ. The CDR3 is made up of 16 amino acids. V shed 0 bases and J 7 bases; nucleotides not matched to a gene: 10. CDR3 sequence (DNA): TGTGCCAGCAGCTTAGCGGTGGTAGCGGGAGTAAAGGAGCAGTACTTC. It yields the protein CASSLAVVAGVKEQYF.

The chain employs TRBV5-1 and TRBJ2-2; D not certain. The CDR3 runs 17 residues. With 0 bases removed from V and 7 bases from J, the gap between germline ends came to 19 bases. CDR1 and CDR2 (germline): SGHRS, YFSETQ. The CDR3 coding sequence is TGCGCCAGCAGCTTGGGCTTTCGGCGGCCGTCGGACGGGGAGCTGTTTTTT. This encodes CASSLGFRRPSDGELFF.

This clonotype was seen just once. The chain joins TRBV19 to TRBJ1-1; a possible D gene is TRBD1 (5 bases). The V gene lost 5 bases and the J gene lost 6 bases, with 16 bases spanning the gap. The V gene's germline CDR1 is LNHDA and CDR2 SQIVND (reference sequence). CDR3 length: 14 residues. CDR3 region: CASSLSRVGPEAFF. The CDR3 nucleotides are TGTGCCAGTAGTCTGAGCAGGGTAGGGCCTGAAGCTTTCTTT.

Ten or more counts support this clonotype. The chain joins TRBV4-1 to TRBJ2-5; possibly TRBD2 for D (6 bases). V shed 4 bases and J shed 2 bases, with 14 bases lying between them. This CDR3 has 15 residues. Germline CDR1 and CDR2: MGHRA and YSYEKL. In DNA, the CDR3 is TGCGCCAGCAGCCCCGGTTGGGGGGTTCAAGAGACCCAGTACTTC. This translates into CASSPGWGVQETQYF.

This clonotype showed up just a few times. This chain connects TRBV6-5 to TRBJ2-7; 16 nucleotides align to TRBD2. V lost 4 bases, J lost 3 bases, and 6 bases stayed unmatched. The CDR3 has 17 amino acids. CDR1 and CDR2 (germline): MNHEY, SVGAGI. The CDR3 is CASSSPGLAGGHYEQYF. The CDR3 DNA sequence: TGTGCCAGCAGTTCGCCGGGACTAGCGGGAGGGCACTACGAGCAGTACTTC.